This paragraph covers one TCR beta chain sequence. CDR1 is GTSNPN, CDR2 SVGIG, per germline (reference sequence). This CDR3 spans 15 amino acids. V trimming: 4 bases; J trimming: 4 bases; junction bases outside the gene matches: 8. This sample is part of a study of response to subunit inactivated influenza vaccine. TCRdb analysed the RT-PCR reads with MiXCR anew, one entry per CDR3 protein. Of about 780,000 distinct CDR3 sequences in the sample, around 20% are singletons; the top ten hold approximately 10%. The sequence came from a man aged 50-60 years who received an inactivated influenza vaccine. The V gene is TRBV30, the J gene TRBJ1-5, with 9 bases identical to TRBD1. The material sequenced was PBMCs from blood, taken 5 days after vaccination. The CDR3 DNA reads TGTGCCTGGAAGCCAGGGACAGGGAGAAATCAGCCCCAGCATTTT. Protein product: CAWKPGTGRNQPQHF.